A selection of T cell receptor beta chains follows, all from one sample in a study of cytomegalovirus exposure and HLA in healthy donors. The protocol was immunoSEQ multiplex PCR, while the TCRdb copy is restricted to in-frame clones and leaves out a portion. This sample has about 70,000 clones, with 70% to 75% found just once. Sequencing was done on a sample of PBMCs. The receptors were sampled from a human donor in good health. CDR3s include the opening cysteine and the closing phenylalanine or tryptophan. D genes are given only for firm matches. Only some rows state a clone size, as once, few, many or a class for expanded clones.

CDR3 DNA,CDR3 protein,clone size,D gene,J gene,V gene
TGTGCCAGCAGTTTAGACAGGGGTCAAGAGACCCAGTACTTC,CASSLDRGQETQYF,few,TRBD1,TRBJ2-5,TRBV28
TGTGCCAGCAGCCCACTAGCGTTAAGCTCCTACGAGCAGTACTTC,CASSPLALSSYEQYF,few,TRBD2,TRBJ2-7,TRBV7-8
TGTGCCAGCAGCTTGGCCGGAGACCGTTCCTACGAGCAGTACTTC,CASSLAGDRSYEQYF,once,.,TRBJ2-7,TRBV5-4
TGTGCCAGCAGCTTAAGTCTTCTGAGGTCACCCCTCCACTTT,CASSLSLLRSPLHF,.,.,TRBJ1-6,TRBV7-8
TGTGCCAGCACCCGACTAGCGGGAGGTTGGGATACGCAGTATTTT,CASTRLAGGWDTQYF,.,TRBD2,TRBJ2-3,TRBV27
TGTGCCACCAGCAGACTTACTAGCGGGAGAAATGAGCAGTTCTTC,CATSRLTSGRNEQFF,few,TRBD2,TRBJ2-1,TRBV15
TGTGCCAGCAGTTTTAGCGGAGTTGGGTACGAGCAGTACTTC,CASSFSGVGYEQYF,.,.,TRBJ2-7,TRBV6-1
TGTGCCAGCAGTTTTGGGGGGGACTATGGCTACACCTTC,CASSFGGDYGYTF,few,.,TRBJ1-2,TRBV27
TGTGCCACCAGCAGCCTCAGGACAGGGGCCTACGAGCAGTACTTC,CATSSLRTGAYEQYF,few,TRBD1,TRBJ2-7,TRBV15
TGTGCCAGCAGTTACTTTACAGGGTTCTATGGCTACACCTTC,CASSYFTGFYGYTF,.,.,TRBJ1-2,TRBV6-7
TGTGCCAGCAGCTTCCACCGGACAGGGGGATTGAATCAGCCCCAGCATTTT,CASSFHRTGGLNQPQHF,.,TRBD1,TRBJ1-5,TRBV5-6
TGTGCCAGCATTTCCTACGGGAGTACCGGGGAGCTGTTTTTT,CASISYGSTGELFF,.,.,TRBJ2-2,TRBV2
TGTGCCAGCAGTGAATGGGCGGGAGGGGAAGAGACCCAGTACTTC,CASSEWAGGEETQYF,.,TRBD2,TRBJ2-5,TRBV6-1
TGTGCCAGCAGCTTGCGGGGAGATACGCAGTATTTT,CASSLRGDTQYF,.,.,TRBJ2-3,TRBV27
TGTGCCAGCAGCCTTGAAGCTTTCTTT,CASSLEAFF,.,.,TRBJ1-1,TRBV7-9
TGTGCCAGCAGTTCTTACCCGGGACTAGGCTACAATGAGCAGTTCTTC,CASSSYPGLGYNEQFF,.,TRBD2,TRBJ2-1,TRBV6-5
TGTGCCAGCAGCGGGGGACAGGGGGACTACGAGCAGTACTTC,CASSGGQGDYEQYF,.,TRBD1,TRBJ2-7,TRBV9
TGTGCCACCGAAAACGGGGACACACCAGATACGCAGTATTTT,CATENGDTPDTQYF,.,.,TRBJ2-3,TRBV19
TGTGCCATCAGTGATATTGACAGGGGCAATCAGCCCCAGCATTTT,CAISDIDRGNQPQHF,.,TRBD1,TRBJ1-5,TRBV10-3